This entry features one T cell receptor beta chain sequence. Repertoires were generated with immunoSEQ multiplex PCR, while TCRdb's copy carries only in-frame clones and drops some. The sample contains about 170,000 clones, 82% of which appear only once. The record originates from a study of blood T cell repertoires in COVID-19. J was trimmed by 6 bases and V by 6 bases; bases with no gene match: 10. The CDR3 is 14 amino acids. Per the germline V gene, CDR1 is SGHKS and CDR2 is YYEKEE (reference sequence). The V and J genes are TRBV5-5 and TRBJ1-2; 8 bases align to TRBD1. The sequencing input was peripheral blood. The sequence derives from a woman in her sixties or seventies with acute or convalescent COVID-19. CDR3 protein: CASMGTTTGDGYTF. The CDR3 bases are TGTGCCAGCATGGGTACGACGACAGGGGATGGCTACACCTTC. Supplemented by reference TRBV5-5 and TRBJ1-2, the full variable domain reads DAGVTQSPTHLIKTRGQQVTLRCSPISGHKSVSWYQQVLGQGPQFIFQYYEKEERGRGNFPDRFSARQFPNYSSELNVNALLLGDSALYLCASMGTTTGDGYTFGSGTRLTVV.